The rows below give T cell receptor beta chains drawn from one sample of a study of blood T cells in healthy people across ages. MiXCR was run by TCRdb on the 5' RACE reads, yielding one entry per CDR3 protein. The sample shows approximately 1.5 million distinct CDR3 sequences, 34% of them seen only once. The source material was blood. The receptor set was obtained from a woman younger than 45 in good health. Both conserved end residues are part of each CDR3. A clone size is listed for some rows: how often the clone was seen (once, few, many), or a class if it is expanded.

clone size | J gene | V gene | CDR3 protein
NA | TRBJ1-2 | TRBV9 | CASSQTGASDYGYTF
few | TRBJ1-1 | TRBV29-1 | CSVAGDRARGTEAFF
few | TRBJ2-7 | TRBV3-1 | CASSQPSGYHNYEQYF
NA | TRBJ2-1 | TRBV3-1 | CASSPYGARDGNELFF
NA | TRBJ2-7 | TRBV30 | CAWSVWGSEQYF
few | TRBJ2-3 | TRBV19 | CASSITAGGLMIGTDTQYF
NA | TRBJ2-1 | TRBV7-6 | CASSLPGGAVSYNEQFF
NA | TRBJ2-1 | TRBV10-1 | CASSEYRGSGEQFF
NA | TRBJ2-5 | TRBV20-1 | CSARGRRRQETGTQYF
NA | TRBJ2-3 | TRBV6-1 | CASSVGPGRDTQYF
few | TRBJ1-2 | TRBV7-9 | CASSFLRDEGGYTF
few | TRBJ2-3 | TRBV3-1 | CASSPTRGLADTDTQYF
NA | TRBJ2-1 | TRBV20-1 | CSARGTGQGYNEQFF
NA | TRBJ1-5 | TRBV28 | CASSRPTPVQPQHF
NA | TRBJ2-7 | TRBV5-1 | CASSLARRELEQYF
few | TRBJ2-3 | TRBV20-1 | CSARAGDGTDTQYF
NA | TRBJ2-5 | TRBV9 | CASSVDFQETQYF
NA | TRBJ2-3 | TRBV21-1 | CASSKEAWRGHADTQYF
few | TRBJ2-7 | TRBV29-1 | CSHLDGSYEQYF
few | TRBJ2-7 | TRBV6-1 | CASRFLGGYEQYF
NA | TRBJ2-3 | TRBV2 | CASSDSGVGTDTQYF
NA | TRBJ2-5 | TRBV6-5 | CASSYSQGQETQYF
NA | NA | TRBV10-3 | CAAGQEARETQYF
few | TRBJ2-3 | TRBV4-1 | CASSRFGTSYTDTQYF
few | NA | TRBV29-1 | CSVEDLASGGESSYNEQYF
NA | TRBJ2-3 | TRBV9 | CASASGGVTDTQYF
few | TRBJ2-3 | TRBV10-3 | CAISVYLPDTQYF
many | TRBJ2-3 | TRBV29-1 | CSVDGLASRDTQYF
NA | TRBJ2-5 | TRBV20-1 | CSATTGRTQETQYF
NA | TRBJ1-1 | TRBV12-3/TRBV12-4 | CASSPRGIEAFF
NA | NA | TRBV5-8 | CASSLVGEVVEQYF
few | TRBJ2-4 | TRBV30 | CAWSRGEGLIAKNIQYF
NA | TRBJ2-2 | TRBV20-1 | CSARGRGRSAATKPGELFF
NA | TRBJ2-7 | TRBV4-2 | CASSQLTGIYEQYF
few | TRBJ2-3 | TRBV12-3/TRBV12-4 | CASSFGSGASTDTQYF
many | TRBJ2-3 | TRBV10-3 | CAIRRGLDTDTQYF
NA | TRBJ1-1 | TRBV7-9 | CASSSIQGSAFF
NA | TRBJ2-5 | TRBV4-1 | CASSGQLTLGQETQHF
NA | TRBJ1-2 | TRBV13 | CASSLRAGNNYGYTF
NA | TRBJ2-3 | TRBV20-1 | CSFTGADTQYF
NA | TRBJ1-2 | TRBV5-1 | CASSLERALGYTF
NA | TRBJ2-7 | TRBV3-1 | CASSSLGYGYEQYF
NA | TRBJ2-1 | TRBV5-1 | CASSLPGTGHYNEQFF
NA | NA | TRBV5-1 | CASSLEMGLAGGNEQYF
few | TRBJ2-7 | TRBV3-1 | CASSRPTSAIYEQYF
NA | TRBJ2-3 | TRBV6-1 | CASRRARVATDTQYF
many | TRBJ2-7 | TRBV7-9 | CASSLGQASYEQYF
NA | TRBJ1-1 | TRBV29-1 | CSVVGRVGHLNTEAFF
NA | TRBJ2-3 | TRBV6-4 | CANHCGRPDTQYF
few | TRBJ2-1 | TRBV20-1 | CSALIAGGYNEQFF
once | TRBJ1-5 | TRBV15 | CATSGGGGGNQPQHF
NA | TRBJ1-2 | TRBV30 | CAWSVPTGTSYGYTF
NA | TRBJ2-5 | TRBV7-9 | CASSLGAGRTQETQYF
few | TRBJ2-3 | TRBV3-1 | CASSRLDFTDTQYF
NA | TRBJ2-3 | TRBV5-1 | CASSPPGGGDTQYF
NA | TRBJ1-4 | TRBV10-3 | CAIRSGRDNEKLFF
NA | TRBJ1-5 | TRBV20-1 | CSARDPQGNQPQHF
NA | TRBJ1-1 | TRBV7-2 | CASSRNRVGVNTEAFF
many | TRBJ2-1 | TRBV5-1 | CASSFPRGGYNEQFF
few | TRBJ1-4 | TRBV9 | CASSAGQGNEKLFF